This T cell receptor (beta chain) was sequenced during a study of metastatic and nonmetastatic thyroid tumors. At the level of the study: Repertoires from blood and tumor or nodule tissue of malignant and benign thyroid patients were compared. Notes on the study in general: A significant increase in TCR beta diversity was reportedly seen in malignant thyroid tumors relative to benign nodules, in blood and tumor.

Before thyroid surgery, none of the patients had received any treatment. A remark on this clone: Its specificity is unknown.

TCRdb re-analyzed the PCR reads using MiXCR. The table shows over 30,000 clones, with about 15% occurring only once. V lost 5 bases, J lost 6 bases, and 8 bases lay in between. The CDR3 has 11 residues. Per germline, CDR1 DFQATT and CDR2 SNEGSKA (reference sequence). This sequence was found in a male donor with papillary thyroid cancer or a benign thyroid nodule (not recorded which). Some clones in this sample may be carry-over from other donors' samples. The chain employs TRBV20-1 and TRBJ2-1; D is uncertain. The sample comprised blood. CDR3 DNA sequence: TGCAGTGCTTTTAAGTTCAATGAGCAGTTCTTC. It specifies CSAFKFNEQFF.